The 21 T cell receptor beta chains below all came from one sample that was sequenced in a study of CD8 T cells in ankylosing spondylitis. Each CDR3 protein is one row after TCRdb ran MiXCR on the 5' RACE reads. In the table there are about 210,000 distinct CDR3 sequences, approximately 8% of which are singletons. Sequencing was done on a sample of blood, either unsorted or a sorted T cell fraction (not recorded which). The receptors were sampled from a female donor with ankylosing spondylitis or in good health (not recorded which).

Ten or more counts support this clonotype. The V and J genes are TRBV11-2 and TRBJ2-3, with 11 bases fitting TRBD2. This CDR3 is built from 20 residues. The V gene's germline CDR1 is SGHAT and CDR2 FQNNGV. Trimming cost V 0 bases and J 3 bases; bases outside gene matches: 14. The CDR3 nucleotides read TGTGCCAGCAGCTTAGATTACCTAGCGGGAGGACTAGCTGGGACAGATACGCAGTATTTT. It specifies CASSLDYLAGGLAGTDTQYF.

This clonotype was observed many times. This CDR3 is CSARGLAGWGGNEQFF. The CDR3 DNA reads as TGCAGTGCTAGGGGACTAGCGGGATGGGGGGGCAATGAGCAGTTCTTC. The rearrangement joins TRBV20-1 to TRBJ2-1, with TRBD2 matching over 13 bases. Losses at the gene ends were 3 bases for V and 6 bases for J; bases not matched to a gene: 8. CDR3 length: 16 residues. CDR1 DFQATT and CDR2 SNEGSKA come from the germline V gene (reference sequence).

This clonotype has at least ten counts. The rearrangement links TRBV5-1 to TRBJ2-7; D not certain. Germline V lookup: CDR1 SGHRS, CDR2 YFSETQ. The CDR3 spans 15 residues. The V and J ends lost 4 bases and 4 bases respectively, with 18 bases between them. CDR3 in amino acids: CASSRTYSRPYEQYF. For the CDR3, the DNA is TGCGCCAGCAGCCGCACCTACTCTAGGCCTTACGAGCAGTACTTC.

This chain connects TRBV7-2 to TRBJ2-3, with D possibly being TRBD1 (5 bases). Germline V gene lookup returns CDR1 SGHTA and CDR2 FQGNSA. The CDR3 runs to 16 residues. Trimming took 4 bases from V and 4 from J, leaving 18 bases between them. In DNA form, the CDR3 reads TGTGCCAGCAGCTCGGAAGACGGTACAGGATCAGATACGCAGTATTTT. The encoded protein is CASSSEDGTGSDTQYF.

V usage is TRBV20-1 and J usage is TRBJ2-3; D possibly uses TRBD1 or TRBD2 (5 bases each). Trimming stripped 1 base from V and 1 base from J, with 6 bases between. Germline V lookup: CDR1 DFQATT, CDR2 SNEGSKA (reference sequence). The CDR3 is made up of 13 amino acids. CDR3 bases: TGCAGTGCTAGAGTGGGACGCACAGATACGCAGTATTTT. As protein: CSARVGRTDTQYF.

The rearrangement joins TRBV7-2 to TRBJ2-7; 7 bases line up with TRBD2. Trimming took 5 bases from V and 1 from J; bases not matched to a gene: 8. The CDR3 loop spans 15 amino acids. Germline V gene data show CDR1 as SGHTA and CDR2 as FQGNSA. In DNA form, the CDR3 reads TGTGCCAGCAGCCTCTGGGCGGGAGAGTCCTACGAGCAGTACTTC. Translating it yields CASSLWAGESYEQYF.

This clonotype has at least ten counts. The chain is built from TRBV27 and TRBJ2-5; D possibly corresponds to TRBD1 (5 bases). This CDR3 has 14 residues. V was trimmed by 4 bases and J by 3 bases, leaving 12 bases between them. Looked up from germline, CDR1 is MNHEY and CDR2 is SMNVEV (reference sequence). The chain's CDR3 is CASSSWGLEETQYF. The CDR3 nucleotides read TGTGCCAGCAGTTCGTGGGGCCTCGAAGAGACCCAGTACTTC.

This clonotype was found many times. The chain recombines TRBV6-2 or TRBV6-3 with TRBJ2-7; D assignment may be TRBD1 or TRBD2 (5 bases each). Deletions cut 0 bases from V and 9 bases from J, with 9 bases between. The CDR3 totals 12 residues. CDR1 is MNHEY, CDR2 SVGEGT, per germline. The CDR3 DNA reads TGTGCCAGCAGTTACTCGAATGGGGGGCAGTACTTC. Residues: CASSYSNGGQYF.

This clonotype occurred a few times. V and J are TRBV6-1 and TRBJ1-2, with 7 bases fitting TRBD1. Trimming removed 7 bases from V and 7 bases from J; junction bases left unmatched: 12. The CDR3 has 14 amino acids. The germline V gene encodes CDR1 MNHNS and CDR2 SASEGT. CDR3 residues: CASTHQGGLGGYTF. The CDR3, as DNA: TGTGCCAGCACCCACCAGGGGGGGCTGGGTGGCTACACCTTC.

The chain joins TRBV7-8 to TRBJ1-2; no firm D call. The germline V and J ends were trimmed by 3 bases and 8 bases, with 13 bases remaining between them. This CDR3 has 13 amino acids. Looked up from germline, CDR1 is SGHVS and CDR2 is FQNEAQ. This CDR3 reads CASSFNRVEGYTF. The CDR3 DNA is TGTGCCAGCAGCTTTAACCGGGTTGAGGGCTACACCTTC.

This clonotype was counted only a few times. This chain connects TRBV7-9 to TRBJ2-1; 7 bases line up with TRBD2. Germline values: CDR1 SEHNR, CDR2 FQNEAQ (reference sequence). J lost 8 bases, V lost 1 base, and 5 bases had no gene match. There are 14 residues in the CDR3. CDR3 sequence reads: CASSLELGRDEQFF. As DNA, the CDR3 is TGTGCCAGCAGCTTAGAACTGGGGAGGGATGAGCAGTTCTTC.

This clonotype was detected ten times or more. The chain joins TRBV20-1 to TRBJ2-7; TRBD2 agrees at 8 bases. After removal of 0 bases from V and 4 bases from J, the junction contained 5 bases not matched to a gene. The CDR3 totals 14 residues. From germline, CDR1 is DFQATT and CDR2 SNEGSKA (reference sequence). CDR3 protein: CSARDIQREYEQYF. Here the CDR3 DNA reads TGCAGTGCTAGAGATATCCAGCGGGAGTACGAGCAGTACTTC.

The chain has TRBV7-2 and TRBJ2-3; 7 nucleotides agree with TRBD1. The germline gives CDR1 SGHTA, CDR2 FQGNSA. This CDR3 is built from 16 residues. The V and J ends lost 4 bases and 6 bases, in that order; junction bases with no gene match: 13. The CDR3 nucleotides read TGTGCCAGCAGCTGCGACAGGGACGATTGTGTGGATACGCAGTATTTT. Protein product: CASSCDRDDCVDTQYF. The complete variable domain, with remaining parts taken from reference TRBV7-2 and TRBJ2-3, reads GAGVSQSPSNKVTEKGKDVELRCDPISGHTALYWYRQSLGQGLEFLIYFQGNSAPDKSGLPSDRFSAERTGGSVSTLTIQRTQQEDSAVYLCASSCDRDDCVDTQYFGPGTRLTVL.

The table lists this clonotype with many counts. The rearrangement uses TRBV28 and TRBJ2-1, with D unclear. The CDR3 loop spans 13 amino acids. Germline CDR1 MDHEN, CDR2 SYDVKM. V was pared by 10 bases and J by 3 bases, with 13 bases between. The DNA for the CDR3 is TGTGCCACCGAAGGAGAATTCTACAATGAGCAGTTCTTC. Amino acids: CATEGEFYNEQFF.

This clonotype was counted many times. The CDR3 DNA follows: TGCAGTGCTACCCCTAGCGGCGTGTCGTCGAAAAACATTCAGTACTTC. Residues: CSATPSGVSSKNIQYF. The genes are TRBV20-1 and TRBJ2-4; TRBD2 matches 7 bases. This CDR3 has 16 amino acids. Per germline, CDR1 DFQATT and CDR2 SNEGSKA (reference sequence). The ends lost 4 bases at V and 4 bases at J; junction bases unmatched: 13.

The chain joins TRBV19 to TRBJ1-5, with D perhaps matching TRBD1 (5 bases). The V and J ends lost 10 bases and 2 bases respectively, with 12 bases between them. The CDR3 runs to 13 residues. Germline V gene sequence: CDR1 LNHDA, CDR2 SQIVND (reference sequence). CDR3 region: CATSDSRNQPQHF. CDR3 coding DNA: TGTGCCACCTCTGACAGCCGCAATCAGCCCCAGCATTTT.

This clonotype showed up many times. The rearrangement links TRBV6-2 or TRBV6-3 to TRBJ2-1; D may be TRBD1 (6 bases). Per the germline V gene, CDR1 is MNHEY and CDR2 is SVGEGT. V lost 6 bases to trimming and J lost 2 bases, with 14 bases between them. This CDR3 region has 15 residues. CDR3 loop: CASSPPQGTYNEQFF. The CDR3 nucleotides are TGTGCCAGCAGCCCCCCGCAGGGGACCTACAATGAGCAGTTCTTC.

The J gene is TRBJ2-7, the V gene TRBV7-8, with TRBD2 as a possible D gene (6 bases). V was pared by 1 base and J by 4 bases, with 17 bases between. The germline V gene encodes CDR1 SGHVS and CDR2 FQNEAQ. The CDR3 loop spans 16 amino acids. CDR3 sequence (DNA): TGTGCCAGCAGCTTAGTGGGGACTCCGGCCTTTTACGAGCAGTACTTC. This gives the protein CASSLVGTPAFYEQYF.

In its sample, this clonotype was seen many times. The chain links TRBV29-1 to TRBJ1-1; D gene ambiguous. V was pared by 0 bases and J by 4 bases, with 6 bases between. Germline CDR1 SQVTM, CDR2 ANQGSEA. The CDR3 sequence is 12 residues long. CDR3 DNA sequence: TGCAGCGTTGAAGAGGTACGCACTGAAGCTTTCTTT. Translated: CSVEEVRTEAFF.

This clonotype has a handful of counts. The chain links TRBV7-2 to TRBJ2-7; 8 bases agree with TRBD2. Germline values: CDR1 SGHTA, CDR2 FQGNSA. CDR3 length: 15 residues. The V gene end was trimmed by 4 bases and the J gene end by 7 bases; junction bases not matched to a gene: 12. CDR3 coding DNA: TGTGCCAGCAGCTCACCCCCGGCGGGAGGTCTTGAGCAGTACTTC. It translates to CASSSPPAGGLEQYF.

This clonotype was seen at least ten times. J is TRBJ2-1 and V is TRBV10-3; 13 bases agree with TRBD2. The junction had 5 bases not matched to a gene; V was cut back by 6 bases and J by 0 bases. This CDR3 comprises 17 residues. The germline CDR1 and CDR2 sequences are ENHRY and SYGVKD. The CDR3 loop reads CAIRRTSGSRSYNEQFF. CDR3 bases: TGTGCCATCAGAAGGACTAGCGGGAGCCGCTCCTACAATGAGCAGTTCTTC.